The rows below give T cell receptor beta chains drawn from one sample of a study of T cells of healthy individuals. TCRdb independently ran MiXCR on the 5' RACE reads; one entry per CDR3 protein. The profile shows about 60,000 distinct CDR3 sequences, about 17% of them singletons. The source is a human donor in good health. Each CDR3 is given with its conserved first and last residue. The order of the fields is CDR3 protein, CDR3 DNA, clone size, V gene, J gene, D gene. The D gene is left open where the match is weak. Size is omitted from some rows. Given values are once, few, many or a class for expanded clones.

CDR3aa: CASSLAQGKETQYF; CDR3nt: TGTGCCAGCAGCTTAGCCCAGGGAAAAGAGACCCAGTACTTC; abundance: many; v_gene: TRBV7-9; j_gene: TRBJ2-5; d_gene: .
CDR3aa: CASSQALGEYEQYF; CDR3nt: TGCGCCAGCAGCCAGGCCCTAGGGGAATACGAGCAGTACTTC; abundance: few; v_gene: TRBV4-3; j_gene: TRBJ2-7; d_gene: .
CDR3aa: CASSHGTSGEQYF; CDR3nt: TGTGCCAGCAGCCACGGGACTAGCGGCGAGCAGTACTTC; abundance: .; v_gene: TRBV7-3; j_gene: TRBJ2-7; d_gene: TRBD2
CDR3aa: CATVPGTSGSNEQFF; CDR3nt: TGTGCCACCGTCCCCGGGACTAGCGGGAGTAATGAGCAGTTCTTC; abundance: few; v_gene: TRBV27; j_gene: TRBJ2-1; d_gene: TRBD2
CDR3aa: CASSFGPLTEAFF; CDR3nt: TGTGCCAGCAGTTTCGGACCGTTAACTGAAGCTTTCTTT; abundance: many; v_gene: TRBV12-3/TRBV12-4; j_gene: TRBJ1-1; d_gene: .
CDR3aa: CARSVLGTLGNTIYF; CDR3nt: TGTGCAAGAAGCGTACTCGGGACACTTGGAAACACCATATATTTT; abundance: .; v_gene: TRBV9; j_gene: TRBJ1-3; d_gene: .
CDR3aa: CASSLGLAGLNEQFF; CDR3nt: TGTGCCAGCAGCTTGGGACTAGCGGGCCTCAATGAGCAGTTCTTC; abundance: many; v_gene: TRBV7-8; j_gene: TRBJ2-1; d_gene: TRBD2
CDR3aa: CASSLSLHQPQHF; CDR3nt: TGCGCCAGCAGCTTGTCGTTGCATCAGCCCCAGCATTTT; abundance: .; v_gene: TRBV5-1; j_gene: TRBJ1-5; d_gene: .
CDR3aa: CASSLGQAPGKPQHF; CDR3nt: TGTGCCAGCAGCTTAGGCCAAGCTCCGGGGAAGCCCCAGCATTTT; abundance: .; v_gene: TRBV13; j_gene: TRBJ1-5; d_gene: .
CDR3aa: CASSQGAAFGHYEQYF; CDR3nt: TGCGCCAGCAGCCAAGGGGCGGCCTTCGGCCACTACGAGCAGTACTTC; abundance: .; v_gene: TRBV4-1; j_gene: TRBJ2-7; d_gene: .
CDR3aa: CASSFMGRQETQYF; CDR3nt: TGTGCCAGCAGCTTTATGGGCCGCCAAGAGACCCAGTACTTC; abundance: few; v_gene: TRBV7-3; j_gene: TRBJ2-5; d_gene: .
CDR3aa: CASSSSSGETQYF; CDR3nt: TGTGCCAGCAGTTCTAGCAGCGGAGAGACCCAGTACTTC; abundance: few; v_gene: TRBV7-9; j_gene: TRBJ2-5; d_gene: .
CDR3aa: CSVLGASNQPQHF; CDR3nt: TGCAGCGTTCTTGGGGCCTCAAATCAGCCCCAGCATTTT; abundance: many; v_gene: TRBV29-1; j_gene: TRBJ1-5; d_gene: .
CDR3aa: CASSPRTERSYGYTF; CDR3nt: TGTGCCAGCAGCCCCCGGACAGAGCGATCCTATGGCTACACCTTC; abundance: few; v_gene: TRBV7-2; j_gene: TRBJ1-2; d_gene: .
CDR3aa: CASSSGQGNTIYF; CDR3nt: TGTGCTAGCAGCTCGGGACAGGGAAACACCATATATTTT; abundance: many; v_gene: TRBV7-7; j_gene: TRBJ1-3; d_gene: TRBD1
CDR3aa: CSASAGGPLSEQYF; CDR3nt: TGCAGTGCTAGTGCGGGAGGGCCATTATCCGAGCAGTACTTC; abundance: many; v_gene: TRBV20-1; j_gene: TRBJ2-7; d_gene: TRBD2
CDR3aa: CASSLEWGEQFF; CDR3nt: TGCGCCAGCAGCTTGGAATGGGGTGAGCAGTTCTTC; abundance: .; v_gene: TRBV5-1; j_gene: TRBJ2-1; d_gene: .
CDR3aa: CASSPLSGANVLTF; CDR3nt: TGTGCCAGCAGCCCACTTTCTGGGGCCAACGTCCTGACTTTC; abundance: .; v_gene: TRBV9; j_gene: TRBJ2-6; d_gene: .
CDR3aa: CASTITGELFF; CDR3nt: TGTGCCAGCACCATCACCGGGGAGCTGTTTTTT; abundance: few; v_gene: TRBV2; j_gene: TRBJ2-2; d_gene: .
CDR3aa: CAWSALTGGNEKLFF; CDR3nt: TGTGCCTGGAGTGCACTGACAGGGGGTAATGAAAAACTGTTTTTT; abundance: few; v_gene: TRBV30; j_gene: TRBJ1-4; d_gene: TRBD1
CDR3aa: CASKRGSTDTQYF; CDR3nt: TGTGCCAGCAAACGGGGGAGCACAGATACGCAGTATTTT; abundance: many; v_gene: TRBV2; j_gene: TRBJ2-3; d_gene: .
CDR3aa: CSAEVAPTYNEQFF; CDR3nt: TGCAGTGCTGAGGTAGCACCGACCTACAATGAGCAGTTCTTC; abundance: few; v_gene: TRBV20-1; j_gene: TRBJ2-1; d_gene: .